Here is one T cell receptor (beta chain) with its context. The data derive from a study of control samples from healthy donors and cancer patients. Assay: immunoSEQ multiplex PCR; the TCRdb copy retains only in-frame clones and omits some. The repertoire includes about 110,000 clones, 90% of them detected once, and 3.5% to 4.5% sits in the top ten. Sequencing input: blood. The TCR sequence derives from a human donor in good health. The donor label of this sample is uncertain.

CDR3 amino acids: CARRAGGRRDTQYF. The CDR3 coding sequence is TGTGCCCGCCGGGCGGGGGGGAGGAGGGATACGCAGTATTTT. The chain has TRBV2 and TRBJ2-3; 9 positions agree with TRBD2. Germline V gene lookup returns CDR1 SNHLY and CDR2 FYNNEI. CDR3 length equals 14 residues. V was pared by 11 bases and J by 6 bases, with 12 bases of the junction left unmatched.